The 27 T cell receptor beta chains given below trace back to one sample, sequenced in a study of T cells after yellow fever vaccination. In TCRdb, the 5' RACE reads were re-called with MiXCR into one record per CDR3 protein. Of more than 110,000 distinct CDR3 sequences in the sample, approximately 6.6% were seen once. The sample here was CD4+ T cells sorted from PBMCs, taken 10 days after the yellow fever booster vaccination. These receptors were collected from a man aged 25-45 years who received the YFV17D yellow fever vaccine.

This clonotype was picked up many times. V usage is TRBV7-2 and J usage is TRBJ2-7; 9 bases agree with TRBD1. After removal of 2 bases from V and 6 bases from J, the junction contained 11 bases not matched to a gene. CDR1 and CDR2 from the germline V gene are SGHTA and FQGNSA. The length of the CDR3 is 16 residues. CDR3 bases: TGTGCCAGCAGCTTAAACGCCGGGACAGGGAGTGGCGAGCAGTACTTC. Its protein is CASSLNAGTGSGEQYF.

In this sample, this clonotype turned up many times. V and J are TRBV5-1 and TRBJ1-1; 7 bases align to TRBD1. CDR1 SGHRS and CDR2 YFSETQ come from the germline V gene. The ends lost 2 bases at V and 3 bases at J; junction bases unmatched: 4. The CDR3 loop spans 14 amino acids. CDR3 residues: CASSLVTGYTEAFF. As DNA, the CDR3 is TGCGCCAGCAGCTTAGTGACAGGGTACACTGAAGCTTTCTTT.

This clonotype was observed a few times. The chain employs TRBV5-6 and TRBJ2-3; D is undetermined. This CDR3 is 15 amino acids long. Germline loops: CDR1 SGHDT, CDR2 YYEEEE. The germline V and J ends were trimmed by 4 bases and 5 bases, with 17 bases remaining between them. CDR3 protein: CASSQEPSGEDTQYF. The CDR3 nucleotides are TGTGCCAGCAGCCAGGAGCCCTCCGGTGAAGATACGCAGTATTTT.

Concerning this clonotype itself: With a much larger clone just one base away, this may be a read error. The rearrangement joins TRBV11-2 to TRBJ2-1; weak D call: TRBD2 (5 bases). Germline CDR1 and CDR2: SGHAT and FQNNGV. The CDR3 is made up of 13 amino acids. The CDR3 loop is CARSLGLPNEQFF. CDR3 coding DNA: TGTGCCAGGAGCTTAGGACTGCCCAATGAGCAGTTCTTC.

This clonotype was detected ten times or more. The chain's CDR3 is CASSSRFLGFF. The CDR3 coding sequence is TGTGCCAGCAGTTCTAGATTTTTAGGGTTCTTC. The chain combines TRBV28 with TRBJ2-1, with D unresolved. V lost 4 bases, J lost 15 bases, and 13 bases lay in between. The CDR3 totals 11 residues. CDR1 is MDHEN, CDR2 SYDVKM, per germline.

In regard to this clonotype: A much larger clone differs by one base, so this may be a read error. The V and J genes are TRBV6-1 and TRBJ2-1; tentatively, D is TRBD2 (6 bases). The CDR3 has 14 residues. The germline V gene encodes CDR1 MNHNS and CDR2 SASEGT. This CDR3 is CASRSSGSCNEQFF. CDR3 nucleotide sequence: TGTGCCAGCAGAAGTAGCGGTTCCTGCAATGAGCAGTTCTTC.

This clonotype was seen repeatedly, ten times or more. The rearrangement joins TRBV20-1 to TRBJ2-7; D gene uncertain. V lost 3 bases and J lost 0, with 9 bases in between. This CDR3 has 13 amino acids. Germline V CDR1 and CDR2: DFQATT, SNEGSKA (reference sequence). CDR3 nucleotides: TGCAGTGCTAGGGGCAGTAACTCCTACGAGCAGTACTTC. It yields the protein CSARGSNSYEQYF.

This clonotype came up a few times. This rearrangement joins TRBV7-9 to TRBJ2-1, with a possible D match to TRBD2 (6 bases). The CDR3 has 15 amino acids. Trimming took off 4 bases at V and 10 bases at J, with 20 bases between the two ends. Germline CDR1 and CDR2: SEHNR and FQNEAQ (reference sequence). CDR3 residues: CASSYWRAGTLEQFF. The CDR3 DNA sequence: TGTGCCAGCAGCTACTGGAGGGCCGGGACTTTAGAGCAGTTCTTC.

At least ten counts were recorded for this clonotype. This chain joins TRBV6-1 and TRBJ1-6; 9 bases line up with TRBD1. In germline, CDR1 is MNHNS, CDR2 SASEGT. The CDR3 consists of 15 residues. Germline trimming cut 6 bases from V and 8 bases from J; bases unmatched to any gene: 8. The CDR3 sequence: CASRPTTGGDSPLHF. The CDR3 nucleotides are TGTGCCAGCAGACCGACGACAGGGGGTGATTCACCCCTCCACTTT.

This clonotype appeared many times. The chain joins TRBV28 to TRBJ2-2, with TRBD2 identical over 10 bases. Germline values: CDR1 MDHEN, CDR2 SYDVKM. The CDR3 has 14 residues. Trimming at V came to 5 bases and at J to 7 bases, leaving 4 bases not matched to a gene. CDR3 sequence (DNA): TGTGCCAGCAGTAAAAGACTAGCGGGCGGGGAGCTGTTTTTT. As protein: CASSKRLAGGELFF.

This clonotype was picked up many times. The CDR3 coding sequence is TGTGCCAGCAGTCCCGGGGGCGGCAACACCATATATTTT. Translating it yields CASSPGGGNTIYF. This chain connects TRBV7-8 to TRBJ1-3, with a possible D match to TRBD1 (6 bases). The CDR3 length is 13 residues. Germline CDR1 and CDR2: SGHVS and FQNEAQ. With 6 bases removed from V and 7 bases from J, the gap between germline ends came to 13 bases.

This clonotype was seen ten or more times. The chain employs TRBV28 and TRBJ2-7; D might be TRBD1 (6 bases). There are 15 residues in the CDR3. The V and J ends lost 3 bases and 6 bases respectively, with 18 bases between them. CDR1 MDHEN and CDR2 SYDVKM come from the germline V gene. The CDR3 loop reads CASSFETGGRVEQYF. In DNA, the CDR3 is TGTGCCAGCAGTTTCGAGACAGGAGGACGGGTCGAGCAGTACTTC.

This clonotype showed up many times. The CDR3 sequence is CASSFRLSYNEQFF. The CDR3 DNA sequence: TGTGCCAGCAGCTTTCGGCTCTCCTACAATGAGCAGTTCTTC. The rearrangement links TRBV11-2 to TRBJ2-1; D is unresolved. Between the trimmed V and J ends, which lost 3 bases and 0 bases, there was a span of 6 bases. CDR3 length: 14 amino acids. Germline CDR1 reads SGHAT; CDR2 reads FQNNGV.

This clonotype occurred many times. The rearrangement uses TRBV9 and TRBJ2-1; maybe TRBD1 (6 bases). The CDR3 contains 16 residues. Looked up from germline, CDR1 is SGDLS and CDR2 is YYNGEE. V lost 4 bases, J lost 1 base, and 15 bases lay in between. The CDR3 protein is CASSPQVGGSYNEQFF. CDR3 bases: TGTGCCAGCAGCCCGCAGGTAGGGGGATCCTACAATGAGCAGTTCTTC.

A word on this clonotype: A read error may account for a junction end that differs from germline. The J gene is TRBJ2-6, the V gene TRBV5-1; D call uncertain. This CDR3 has 17 amino acids. The germline V gene has CDR1 SGHRS and CDR2 YFSETQ. CDR3 in amino acids: CASSLGQTLSRANVLTF. CDR3 DNA: TGCGCCAGCAGCTTGGGGCAGACACTCTCTCGGGCCAACGTCCTGACTTTC.

This clonotype was counted at least ten times. This rearrangement joins TRBV25-1 to TRBJ2-7, with TRBD1 matching 9 bases. Germline CDR1 MGHDK, CDR2 SYGVNS. The V segment lost 3 bases and the J segment 3 bases; nucleotides outside the gene matches: 9. CDR3 size: 16 residues. CDR3 residues: CASSDKAGTGIYEQYF. The CDR3 DNA sequence: TGTGCCAGCAGTGATAAGGCCGGGACAGGGATCTACGAGCAGTACTTC.

This clonotype was recorded a few times. The chain joins TRBV5-1 to TRBJ2-2; D uncertain. V lost 4 bases and J lost 0, with 10 bases in between. Germline values: CDR1 SGHRS, CDR2 YFSETQ. The length of the CDR3 is 15 residues. The CDR3 region is CASSRVPANTGELFF. For the CDR3, the DNA is TGCGCCAGCAGCCGGGTGCCTGCGAACACCGGGGAGCTGTTTTTT.

This clonotype was counted many times. The chain links TRBV20-1 to TRBJ2-1, with 9 bases identical to TRBD2. This CDR3 contains 15 residues. Losses at the gene ends were 6 bases for V and 8 bases for J; bases not matched to a gene: 14. CDR1 and CDR2 from the germline V gene are DFQATT and SNEGSKA (reference sequence). The CDR3: CSARSSGDVWDEQFF. The DNA for the CDR3 is TGCAGTGCCAGATCTAGCGGGGACGTGTGGGATGAGCAGTTCTTC.

This clonotype was seen many times. V and J are TRBV7-9 and TRBJ1-4; D is undetermined. V shed 2 bases and J shed 6 bases, with 16 bases lying between them. This CDR3 has 16 residues. Germline loops: CDR1 SEHNR, CDR2 FQNEAQ (reference sequence). The CDR3 protein is CASSLTLKGSHEKLFF. DNA of the CDR3: TGTGCCAGCAGCTTAACCCTCAAGGGATCCCATGAAAAACTGTTTTTT.

This clonotype was seen at least ten times. CDR3 in amino acids: CASSSAGGRNEQFF. The DNA of the CDR3 is TGTGCCAGCTCCTCAGCGGGAGGGCGCAATGAGCAGTTCTTC. The chain has TRBV18 and TRBJ2-1; 10 nucleotides line up with TRBD2. CDR1 is KGHSH, CDR2 LQKENI, per germline. The junction had 5 bases not matched to a gene; V was cut back by 6 bases and J by 6 bases. This CDR3 has 14 amino acids. The variable domain in full, with the rest retrieved from reference TRBV18 and TRBJ2-1, is NAGVMQNPRHLVRRRGQEARLRCSPMKGHSHVYWYRQLPEEGLKFMVYLQKENIIDESGMPKERFSAEFPKEGPSILRIQQVVRGDSAAYFCASSSAGGRNEQFFGPGTRLTVL.

At least ten counts were recorded for this clonotype. The chain uses TRBV20-1 and TRBJ2-1, with D tentatively TRBD2 (6 bases). The CDR3 consists of 15 residues. Between the trimmed V and J ends, which lost 3 bases and 6 bases, there was a span of 18 bases. CDR1 and CDR2 from the germline V gene are DFQATT and SNEGSKA (reference sequence). The CDR3 region is CSARGGSGVANEQFF. CDR3 nucleotide sequence: TGCAGTGCTAGGGGCGGGTCGGGAGTTGCCAATGAGCAGTTCTTC.

In this sample, this clonotype turned up a few times. V and J are TRBV19 and TRBJ1-5; perhaps TRBD1 as D (5 bases). Germline-derived CDR1 and CDR2 are LNHDA and SQIVND (reference sequence). The CDR3 contains 15 residues. Trimming shortened V by 1 base and J by 1 base, and 8 bases separated the two germline ends. CDR3 DNA sequence: TGTGCCAGTAGTATAGGGAGGGGCAGCAATCAGCCCCAGCATTTT. This gives the protein CASSIGRGSNQPQHF. Using reference TRBV19 and TRBJ1-5 for the parts outside the CDR3, the full variable domain is DGGITQSPKYLFRKEGQNVTLSCEQNLNHDAMYWYRQDPGQGLRLIYYSQIVNDFQKGDIAEGYSVSREKKESFPLTVTSAQKNPTAFYLCASSIGRGSNQPQHFGDGTRLSIL.

This clonotype was seen only a few times. The chain employs TRBV24-1 and TRBJ1-1, with D possibly TRBD1 on 5 matching bases. The CDR3 has 13 residues. Germline assignment: CDR1 KGHDR and CDR2 SFDVKD. Trimming took 4 bases from V and 2 from J, leaving 7 bases between them. The DNA of the CDR3 is TGTGCCACCAGTGACGGACACAACACTGAAGCTTTCTTT. Protein: CATSDGHNTEAFF.

The V gene is TRBV7-2, the J gene TRBJ2-7; no definite D call. Between the trimmed V and J ends, which lost 1 base and 6 bases, there was a span of 16 bases. The germline V gene has CDR1 SGHTA and CDR2 FQGNSA. This CDR3 comprises 15 residues. DNA for the CDR3: TGTGCCAGCAGCTTAGAAACACACCCAACTGCCGAGCAGTACTTC. Translating gives CASSLETHPTAEQYF. Full variable domain (rest looked up from reference TRBV7-2 and TRBJ2-7): GAGVSQSPSNKVTEKGKDVELRCDPISGHTALYWYRQSLGQGLEFLIYFQGNSAPDKSGLPSDRFSAERTGGSVSTLTIQRTQQEDSAVYLCASSLETHPTAEQYFGPGTRLTVT.

The sample holds a few counts of this clonotype. The chain employs TRBV12-1 and TRBJ2-1. TRBV12-1 is a known pseudogene. The CDR3 spans 13 residues. The CDR3 is CASSFVNKAELFF. In nucleotides, the CDR3 is TGTGCCAGCAGCTTTGTGAACAAAGCGGAGTTGTTCTTC.

This clonotype was counted a few times. This chain connects TRBV20-1 to TRBJ2-3; maybe TRBD1 (6 bases). Trimming left V 5 bases short and J 2 bases short, with 17 bases between. The germline V gene encodes CDR1 DFQATT and CDR2 SNEGSKA (reference sequence). The CDR3 has 15 amino acids. For the CDR3, the DNA is TGCAGTGCTCGAACAGGGCCTCTTATCACAGATACGCAGTATTTT. Translated: CSARTGPLITDTQYF.

This clonotype was observed a handful of times. J is TRBJ1-2 and V is TRBV5-4; TRBD1 aligns across 7 bases. The CDR3 runs to 14 residues. The trim removed 3 bases at V and 4 bases at J, leaving 6 bases unmatched. Germline CDR1 reads SGHNT; CDR2 reads YYREEE (reference sequence). The CDR3 reads CASSSRDRVYGYTF. The CDR3 bases are TGTGCCAGCAGCTCCAGGGACAGAGTCTATGGCTACACCTTC.